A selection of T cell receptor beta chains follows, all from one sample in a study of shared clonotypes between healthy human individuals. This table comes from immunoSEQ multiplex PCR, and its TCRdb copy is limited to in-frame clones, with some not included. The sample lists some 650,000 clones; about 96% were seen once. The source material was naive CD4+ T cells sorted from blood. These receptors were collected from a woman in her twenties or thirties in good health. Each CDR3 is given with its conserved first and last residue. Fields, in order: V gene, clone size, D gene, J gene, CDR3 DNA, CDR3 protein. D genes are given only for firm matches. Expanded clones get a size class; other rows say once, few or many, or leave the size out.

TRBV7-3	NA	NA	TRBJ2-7	TGTGCCAGCAGCTTTAATCATGGGCAGGAGCAGTACTTC	CASSFNHGQEQYF
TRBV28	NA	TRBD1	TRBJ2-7	TGTGCCAGCAGTTCTCGACAGGGTAGGAAGAACGAGCAGTACTTC	CASSSRQGRKNEQYF
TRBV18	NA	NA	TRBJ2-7	TGTGCCAGCTCACCGGGACAAGATCTCGAGCAGTACTTC	CASSPGQDLEQYF
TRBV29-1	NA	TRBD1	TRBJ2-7	TGCAGCGTCGGGGGACAGGGGTCAATCGTTAACGAGCAGTACTTC	CSVGGQGSIVNEQYF
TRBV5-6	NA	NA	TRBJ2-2	TGTGCCAGCAGCTTGGTTTGGCAAACCGCCGGGGAGCTGTTTTTT	CASSLVWQTAGELFF
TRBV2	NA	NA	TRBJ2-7	TGTGCCAGCAGTGTTTTCGAGCAGTACTTC	CASSVFEQYF
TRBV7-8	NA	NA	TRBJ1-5	TGTGCCAGCAGCTTAGTAGAAAATCAGCCCCAGCATTTT	CASSLVENQPQHF
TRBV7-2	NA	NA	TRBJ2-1	TGTGCCAGCAGCCTAGGGGGGACTCTCTCCTACAATGAGCAGTTCTTC	CASSLGGTLSYNEQFF
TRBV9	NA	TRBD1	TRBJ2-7	TGTGCCAGCAGCGTAGACCCGGGACAGGGGTCCTACGAGCAGTACTTC	CASSVDPGQGSYEQYF
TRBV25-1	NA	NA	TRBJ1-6	TGTGCCAGCAGTGAATATTTGCACCCTTCGGGGGCACCCCTCCACTTT	CASSEYLHPSGAPLHF
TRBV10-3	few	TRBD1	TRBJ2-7	TGTGCCATCGCCGGGACAGGGGACGAGCAGTACTTC	CAIAGTGDEQYF
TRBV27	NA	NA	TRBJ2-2	TGTGCCAGCAGTTTAAAAGCCCAGGCCGGGGAGCTGTTTTTT	CASSLKAQAGELFF
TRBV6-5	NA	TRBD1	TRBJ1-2	TGTGCCAGCAGTTACTCGAATCCGGGACAGAACTATGGCTACACCTTC	CASSYSNPGQNYGYTF
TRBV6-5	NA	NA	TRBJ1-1	TGTGCCAGCCGACCACCCTTAGGACAGAGCGAAGCTTTCTTT	CASRPPLGQSEAFF
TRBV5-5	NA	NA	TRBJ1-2	TGTGCCAGCACTGCGGCTAACTATGGCTACACCTTC	CASTAANYGYTF
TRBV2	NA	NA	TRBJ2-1	TGTGCCAGCAGTGTGGGTCCTCCCGCGGCTGAGCAGTTCTTC	CASSVGPPAAEQFF
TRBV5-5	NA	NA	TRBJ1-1	TGTGCCAGCAGGCGAATGAACACTGAAGCTTTCTTT	CASRRMNTEAFF
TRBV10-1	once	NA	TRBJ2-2	TGCGCCAGCAGGCCAGATTATTCGAACACCGGGGAGCTGTTTTTT	CASRPDYSNTGELFF
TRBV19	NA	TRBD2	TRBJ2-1	TGTGCCAGTATCTCGGGAGGAGGAATTGAGCAGTTCTTC	CASISGGGIEQFF
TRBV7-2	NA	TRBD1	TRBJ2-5	TGTGCCAGCAGCTCGGGACAGGGGCAAGAGACCCAGTACTTC	CASSSGQGQETQYF
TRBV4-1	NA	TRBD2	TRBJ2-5	TGCGCCAGCAGCCAAGACTATTCCCTAGCGGGGACCCAAGAGACCCAGTACTTC	CASSQDYSLAGTQETQYF
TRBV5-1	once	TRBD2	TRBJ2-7	TGCGCCAGCAGCTTGGGGACTAGCAGAACCTACGAGCAGTACTTC	CASSLGTSRTYEQYF
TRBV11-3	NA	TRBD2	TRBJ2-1	TGTGCCAGCAGCCCGACTAGCGGGAGATACAATGAGCAGTTCTTC	CASSPTSGRYNEQFF
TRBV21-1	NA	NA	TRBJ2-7	TGTGCCAGCAGCATAAGAAGCGAGCCCTATGAGCAGTACTTC	CASSIRSEPYEQYF
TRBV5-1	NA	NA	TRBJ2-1	TGCGCCAGCAGCCTCGCGGTCCCCCCTAACAATGAGCAGTTCTTC	CASSLAVPPNNEQFF
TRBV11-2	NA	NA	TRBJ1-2	TGTGCCAGCAGCTTAGAGCCCAAGGGGGTCTATGGCTACACCTTC	CASSLEPKGVYGYTF
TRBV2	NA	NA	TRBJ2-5	TGTGCCAGCAGCCGCCGACAGACTCAAGAGACCCAGTACTTC	CASSRRQTQETQYF
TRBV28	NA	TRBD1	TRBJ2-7	TGTGCCAGCAGTTGGGACAGGGGAACCGAGCAGTACTTC	CASSWDRGTEQYF
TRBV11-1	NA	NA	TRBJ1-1	TGTGCCAGCAGCGTAGGACAAGGGACCAAGAACACTGAAGCTTTCTTT	CASSVGQGTKNTEAFF
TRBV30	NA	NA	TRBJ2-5	TGTGCCTGGAGCCGTATTGTGGGGCGGCCAGAGACCCAGTACTTC	CAWSRIVGRPETQYF
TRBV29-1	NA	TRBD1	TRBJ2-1	TGCAGCGCTTGGGACAGGGGGGAATGGAATGAGCAGTTCTTC	CSAWDRGEWNEQFF
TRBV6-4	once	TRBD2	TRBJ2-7	TGTGCCAGCAGTTCCCCCCGTCCCGGGACTAGCGGGTACGAGCAGTACTTC	CASSSPRPGTSGYEQYF
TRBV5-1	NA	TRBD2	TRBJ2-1	TGCGCCAGCAGCTTGAAGCTAGCGGGAGCTAATGAGCAGTTCTTC	CASSLKLAGANEQFF
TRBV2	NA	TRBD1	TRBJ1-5	TGTGCCAGCAGGAAGGGGGCGAATCAGCCCCAGCATTTT	CASRKGANQPQHF
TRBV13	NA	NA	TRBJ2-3	TGTGCCAGCAGCCCCATCCTCACAGATACGCAGTATTTT	CASSPILTDTQYF